Below, 13 T cell receptor beta chains from the same sample are listed, as sequenced in a study of identical twins. MiXCR, run by TCRdb on the 5' RACE reads, gives a single entry per CDR3 protein. The sample yields around 95,000 distinct CDR3 sequences, around 5.5% seen once. Source material: memory T cells sorted from blood. The source is a woman in her fifties or sixties in good health.

This clonotype appeared many times. The gene calls are TRBV5-5 and TRBJ2-5; 11 bases fit TRBD2. The V and J ends lost 3 bases and 1 base, in that order; junction bases with no gene match: 5. Germline CDR1 SGHKS, CDR2 YYEKEE (reference sequence). The CDR3 runs 16 residues. CDR3: CASSSTLAGGQETQYF. Here the CDR3 DNA reads TGTGCCAGCAGCTCGACGCTAGCGGGAGGCCAAGAGACCCAGTACTTC.

The chain uses TRBV25-1 and TRBJ2-7; D not resolved. This CDR3 has 9 amino acids. Germline CDR1 MGHDK, CDR2 SYGVNS. CDR3 protein: CGTVYEQYV. The DNA for the CDR3 is TGTGGAACGGTCTACGAGCAGTACGTC.

This clonotype showed up many times. This sequence joins TRBV24-1 and TRBJ1-1; TRBD1 matches 7 bases. V shed 7 bases, J shed 1 base, and the junction held 8 bases outside the gene matches. The CDR3 sequence is 15 residues long. Germline loops: CDR1 KGHDR, CDR2 SFDVKD. This chain's CDR3 is CATRPGQSPNTEAFF. The CDR3, as DNA: TGTGCCACCAGACCGGGACAGAGTCCGAACACTGAAGCTTTCTTT.

By proportion, this clonotype is medium-sized (0.01 to 0.1%). The V call is TRBV11-2, the J call TRBJ2-1, with 7 bases aligning to TRBD1. The V segment lost 5 bases and the J segment 0 bases; nucleotides outside the gene matches: 13. Germline V gene data show CDR1 as SGHAT and CDR2 as FQNNGV. This CDR3 contains 18 residues. This CDR3 reads CASSHPTNRGSSYNEQFF. The CDR3 DNA reads TGTGCCAGCAGCCACCCAACGAACAGGGGAAGCTCCTACAATGAGCAGTTCTTC.

This clonotype was picked up many times. The V and J genes are TRBV10-3 and TRBJ2-4; D possibly corresponds to TRBD1 (6 bases). V lost 6 bases to trimming and J lost 1 base, with 16 bases between them. This CDR3 region has 16 residues. The germline V gene encodes CDR1 ENHRY and CDR2 SYGVKD. CDR3 loop: CAISSTGSRAKNIQYF. The CDR3 DNA reads as TGTGCCATCAGCTCGACAGGCTCCAGGGCCAAAAACATTCAGTACTTC.

This clonotype was counted at least ten times. The V call is TRBV15, the J call TRBJ1-2, with D tentatively TRBD1 (6 bases). The CDR3 loop spans 14 amino acids. V was trimmed by 2 bases and J by 8 bases, leaving 15 bases between them. The V gene's germline CDR1 is LNHNV and CDR2 YYDKDF (reference sequence). This CDR3 is CATSRPPGTLGYTF. For the CDR3, the DNA is TGTGCCACCAGCAGACCCCCCGGGACACTAGGCTACACCTTC.

Ten or more counts support this clonotype. The chain links TRBV12-3 or TRBV12-4 to TRBJ2-2; 7 bases align to TRBD1. V shed 4 bases, J shed 3 bases, and the junction held 2 bases outside the gene matches. The CDR3 totals 14 residues. The CDR3 region is CASSSTGDTGELFF. CDR3 DNA sequence: TGTGCCAGCAGTTCTACAGGGGACACCGGGGAGCTGTTTTTT.

This clonotype showed up many times. The chain carries TRBV5-1 and TRBJ2-1; maybe TRBD2 (5 bases). Germline V CDR1 and CDR2: SGHRS, YFSETQ. This CDR3 is 14 amino acids long. The V end lost 4 bases, the J end lost 10 bases, and 18 bases lay between the germline ends. This CDR3 reads CASSKLESWEEQFF. The CDR3 region has the DNA TGCGCCAGCAGCAAGTTGGAAAGTTGGGAGGAGCAGTTCTTC.

Many counts were recorded for this clonotype. This rearrangement joins TRBV27 to TRBJ2-7; 10 bases are a match to TRBD2. V shed 3 bases and J 7 bases; nucleotides not matched to a gene: 12. The CDR3 loop spans 16 amino acids. Per the germline V gene, CDR1 is MNHEY and CDR2 is SMNVEV (reference sequence). CDR3 protein: CASSFGLAGDATEQYF. In DNA, the CDR3 is TGTGCCAGCAGTTTTGGGCTAGCGGGAGACGCAACAGAGCAGTACTTC.

This clonotype was observed a few times. The rearrangement links TRBV27 to TRBJ2-7; D tentatively fits TRBD1 or TRBD2 (5 bases each). V lost 2 bases and J 12 bases, leaving 14 bases between the germline ends. Germline V gene data show CDR1 as MNHEY and CDR2 as SMNVEV (reference sequence). The CDR3 runs 12 residues. The CDR3, as DNA: TGTGCCAGCAGTTTAGGAGGCAGGGATCGGTACTTC. Its translation: CASSLGGRDRYF.

This clonotype has ten or more counts. The genes are TRBV29-1 and TRBJ1-2, with TRBD1 as a possible D gene (5 bases). The CDR3 covers 12 residues. From germline, CDR1 is SQVTM and CDR2 ANQGSEA. V was cut by 4 bases and J by 5 bases, with 11 bases left in between. DNA for the CDR3: TGCAGCGTTGGGGACCGACCATATGGCTACACCTTC. Protein sequence: CSVGDRPYGYTF.

This clonotype was recorded at least ten times. V gene TRBV6-5 combines with J gene TRBJ2-1; 12 nucleotides agree with TRBD2. The CDR3 consists of 15 residues. V was pared by 6 bases and J by 8 bases, with 8 bases of the junction left unmatched. CDR1 is MNHEY and CDR2 is SVGAGI in the germline V gene. CDR3 region: CASRYRTSGIHEQFF. The CDR3 DNA is TGTGCCAGCAGGTACCGGACTAGCGGGATCCATGAGCAGTTCTTC.

This clonotype was seen many times. The V and J genes are TRBV12-3 or TRBV12-4 and TRBJ1-1; a possible D gene is TRBD1 (6 bases). The CDR3 has 14 amino acids. Deletions cut 3 bases from V and 1 base from J, with 9 bases between. As DNA, the CDR3 is TGTGCCAGCAGTTTCCGGACAGCGAACACTGAAGCTTTCTTT. Encoded protein: CASSFRTANTEAFF.